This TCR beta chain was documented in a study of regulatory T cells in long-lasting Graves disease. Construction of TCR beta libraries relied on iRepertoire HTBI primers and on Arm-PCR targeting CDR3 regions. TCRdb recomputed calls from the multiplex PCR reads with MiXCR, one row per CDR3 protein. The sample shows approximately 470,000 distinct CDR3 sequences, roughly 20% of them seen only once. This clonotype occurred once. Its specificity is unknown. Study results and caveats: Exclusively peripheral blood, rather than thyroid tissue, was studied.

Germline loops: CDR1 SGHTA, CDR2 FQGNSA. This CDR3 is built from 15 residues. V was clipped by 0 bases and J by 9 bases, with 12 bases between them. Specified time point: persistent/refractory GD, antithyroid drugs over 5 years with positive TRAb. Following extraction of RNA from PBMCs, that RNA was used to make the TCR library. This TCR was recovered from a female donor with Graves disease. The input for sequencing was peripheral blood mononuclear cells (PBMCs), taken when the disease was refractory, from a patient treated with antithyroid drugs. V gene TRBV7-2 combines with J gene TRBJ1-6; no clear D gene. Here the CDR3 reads CASSLAVNVGSPLHF. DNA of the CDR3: TGTGCCAGCAGCTTAGCTGTCAACGTCGGTTCACCCCTCCACTTT.